This TCR beta chain was captured by sequencing in a study of molecular identifiers for immune sequencing clone quantification. The use of previously described methods and listed TCR primers produced the bulk TCR libraries. Each CDR3 protein is one row after TCRdb ran MiXCR on the PCR reads. The sample lists about 630,000 distinct CDR3 sequences; 25% were seen once. Per germline, CDR1 LGHNA and CDR2 YSLEER. The CDR3 consists of 15 residues. V was cut by 1 base and J by 4 bases, with 12 bases left in between. The receptor was isolated from a human donor in good health. Some libraries in this study had Jurkat cell RNA spiked in. This chain uses TRBV4-3 with TRBJ2-3; D is perhaps TRBD1 (5 bases). Sequencing input: naive CD8+ T cells from blood, with Jurkat cell RNA spiked in. Sample subset: FACS-sorted CD8+CD4-CCR7+CD45RA+ naive T cells. The DNA for the CDR3 is TGCGCCAGCAGCCAAGTTTCGGGCAGGGCAGATACGCAGTATTTT. This translates into CASSQVSGRADTQYF.